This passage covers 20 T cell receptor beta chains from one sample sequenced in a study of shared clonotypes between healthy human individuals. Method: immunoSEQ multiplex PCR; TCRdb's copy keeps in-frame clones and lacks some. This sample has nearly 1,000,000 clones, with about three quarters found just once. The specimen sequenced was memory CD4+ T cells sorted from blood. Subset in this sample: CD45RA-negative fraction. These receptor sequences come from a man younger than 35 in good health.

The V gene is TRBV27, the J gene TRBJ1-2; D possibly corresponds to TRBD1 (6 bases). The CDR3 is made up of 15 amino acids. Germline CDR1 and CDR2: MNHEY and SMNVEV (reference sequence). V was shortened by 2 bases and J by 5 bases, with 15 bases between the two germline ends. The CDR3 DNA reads TGTGCCAGCAGTTTAAGGGGGGCTCTCCCTTATGGCTACACCTTC. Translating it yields CASSLRGALPYGYTF.

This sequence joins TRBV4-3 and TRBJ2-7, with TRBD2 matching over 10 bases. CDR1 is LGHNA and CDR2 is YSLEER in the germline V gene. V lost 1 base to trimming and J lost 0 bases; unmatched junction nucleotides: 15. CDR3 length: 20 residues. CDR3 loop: CASSQGALPSGSPISYEQYF. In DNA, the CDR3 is TGCGCCAGCAGCCAAGGGGCTTTGCCTAGCGGGAGCCCCATCTCCTACGAGCAGTACTTC.

CDR3 sequence: CASSQGRDSGNTIYF. The DNA for the CDR3 is TGTGCCAGCAGCCAAGGCAGGGACTCTGGAAACACCATATATTTT. This sequence joins TRBV4-2 and TRBJ1-3, with a possible D match to TRBD1 (5 bases). Deletions cut 1 base from V and 0 bases from J, with 7 bases between. This CDR3 comprises 15 residues. Looked up from germline, CDR1 is LGHNA and CDR2 is YNFKEQ.

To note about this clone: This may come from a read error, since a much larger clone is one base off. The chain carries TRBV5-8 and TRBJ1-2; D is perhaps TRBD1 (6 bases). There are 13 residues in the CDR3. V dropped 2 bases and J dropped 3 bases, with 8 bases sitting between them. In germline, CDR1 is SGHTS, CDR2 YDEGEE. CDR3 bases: TGTGCCAGCAGCTTTTCAGGGGACTATGGCTACACCTTC. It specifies CASSFSGDYGYTF.

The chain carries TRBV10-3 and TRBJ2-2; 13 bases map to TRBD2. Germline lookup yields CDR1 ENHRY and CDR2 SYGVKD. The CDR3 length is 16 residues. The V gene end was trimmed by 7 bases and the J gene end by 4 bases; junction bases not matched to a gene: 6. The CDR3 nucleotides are TGTGCCATCAAAGAGCGACTAGCGGGGGGCACCGGGGAGCTGTTTTTT. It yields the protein CAIKERLAGGTGELFF.

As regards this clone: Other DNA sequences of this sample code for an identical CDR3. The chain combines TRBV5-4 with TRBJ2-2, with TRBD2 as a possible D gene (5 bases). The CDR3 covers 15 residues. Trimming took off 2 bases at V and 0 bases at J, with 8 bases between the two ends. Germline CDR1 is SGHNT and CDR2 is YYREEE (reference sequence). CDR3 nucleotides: TGTGCCAGCAGCTTACCGGGAACGAACACCGGGGAGCTGTTTTTT. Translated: CASSLPGTNTGELFF.

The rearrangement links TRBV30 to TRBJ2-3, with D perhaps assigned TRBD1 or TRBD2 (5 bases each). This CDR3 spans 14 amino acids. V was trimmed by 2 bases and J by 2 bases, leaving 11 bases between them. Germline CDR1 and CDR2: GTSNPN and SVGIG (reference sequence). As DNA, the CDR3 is TGTGCCTGGAGTACCCGGGGCATCACAGATACGCAGTATTTT. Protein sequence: CAWSTRGITDTQYF.

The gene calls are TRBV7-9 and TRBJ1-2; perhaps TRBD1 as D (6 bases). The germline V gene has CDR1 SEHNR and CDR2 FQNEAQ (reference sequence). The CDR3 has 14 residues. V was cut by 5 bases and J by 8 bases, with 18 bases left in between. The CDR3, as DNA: TGTGCCAGCAGCCCGCCACAGGGAGTTGGCGGCTACACCTTC. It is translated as CASSPPQGVGGYTF.

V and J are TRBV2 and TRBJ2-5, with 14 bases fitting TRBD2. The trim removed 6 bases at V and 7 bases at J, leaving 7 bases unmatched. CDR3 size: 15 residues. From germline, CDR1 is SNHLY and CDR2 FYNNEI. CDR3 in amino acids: CASRGLAGGPGTQYF. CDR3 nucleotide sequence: TGTGCCAGCAGAGGACTAGCGGGGGGTCCAGGGACCCAGTACTTC.

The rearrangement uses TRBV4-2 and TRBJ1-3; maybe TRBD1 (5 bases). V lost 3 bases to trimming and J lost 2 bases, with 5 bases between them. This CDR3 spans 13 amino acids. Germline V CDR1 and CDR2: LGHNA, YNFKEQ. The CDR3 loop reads CASSHRAGNTIYF. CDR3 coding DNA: TGTGCCAGCAGCCACAGGGCTGGAAACACCATATATTTT.

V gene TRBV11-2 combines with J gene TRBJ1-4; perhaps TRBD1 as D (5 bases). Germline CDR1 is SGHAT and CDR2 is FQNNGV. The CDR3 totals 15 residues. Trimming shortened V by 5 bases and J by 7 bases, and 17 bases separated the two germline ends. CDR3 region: CASSRTWGFGEKLFF. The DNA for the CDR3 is TGTGCCAGCAGCCGTACTTGGGGGTTTGGTGAAAAACTGTTTTTT.

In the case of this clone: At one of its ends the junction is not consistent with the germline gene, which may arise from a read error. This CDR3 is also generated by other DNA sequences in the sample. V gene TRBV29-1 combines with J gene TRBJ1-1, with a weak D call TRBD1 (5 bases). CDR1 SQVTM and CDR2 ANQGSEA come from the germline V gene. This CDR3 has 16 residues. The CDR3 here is CSVLGGAGTAITEAFF. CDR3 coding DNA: TGCAGCGTTTTAGGTGGGGCAGGGACTGCGATCACTGAGGCTTTCTTT.

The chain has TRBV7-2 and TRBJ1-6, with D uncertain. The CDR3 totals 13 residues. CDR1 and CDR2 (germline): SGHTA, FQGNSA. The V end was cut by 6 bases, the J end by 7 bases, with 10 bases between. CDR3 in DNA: TGTGCCAGCAGGGATAGTGGGAATTCACCCCTCCACTTT. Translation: CASRDSGNSPLHF.

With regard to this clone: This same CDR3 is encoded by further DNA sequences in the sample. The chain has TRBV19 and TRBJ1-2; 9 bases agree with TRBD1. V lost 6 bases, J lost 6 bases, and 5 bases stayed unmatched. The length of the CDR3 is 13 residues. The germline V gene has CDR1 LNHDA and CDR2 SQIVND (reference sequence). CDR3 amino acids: CASRRGQGNGYTF. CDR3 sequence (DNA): TGTGCCAGTAGGAGAGGACAGGGGAATGGCTACACCTTC.

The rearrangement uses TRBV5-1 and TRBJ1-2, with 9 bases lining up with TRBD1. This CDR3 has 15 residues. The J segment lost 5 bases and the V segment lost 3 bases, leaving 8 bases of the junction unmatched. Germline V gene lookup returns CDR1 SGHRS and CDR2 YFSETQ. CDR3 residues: CASSSGTGSGYGYTF. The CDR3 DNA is TGCGCCAGCAGCTCCGGGACAGGGTCCGGATATGGCTACACCTTC.

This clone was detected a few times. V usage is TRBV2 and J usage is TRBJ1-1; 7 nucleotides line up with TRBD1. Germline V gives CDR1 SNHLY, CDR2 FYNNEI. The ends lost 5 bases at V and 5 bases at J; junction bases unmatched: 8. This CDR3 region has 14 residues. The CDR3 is CASSLGAGGTEAFF. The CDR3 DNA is TGTGCCAGCAGTCTAGGGGCAGGGGGGACTGAAGCTTTCTTT.

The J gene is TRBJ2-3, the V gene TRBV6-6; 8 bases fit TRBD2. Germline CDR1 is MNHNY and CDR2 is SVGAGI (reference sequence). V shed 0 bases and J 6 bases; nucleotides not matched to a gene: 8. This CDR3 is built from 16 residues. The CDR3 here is CASSYSQRGRPDTQYF. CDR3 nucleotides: TGTGCCAGCAGTTACTCGCAGCGGGGGCGCCCGGATACGCAGTATTTT.

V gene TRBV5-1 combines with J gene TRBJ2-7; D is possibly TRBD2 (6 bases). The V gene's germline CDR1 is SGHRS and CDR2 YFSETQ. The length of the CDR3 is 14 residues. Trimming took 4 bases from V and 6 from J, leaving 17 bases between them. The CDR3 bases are TGCGCCAGCAGCCACGGGGGAGAGCCCATCGAGCAGTACTTC. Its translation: CASSHGGEPIEQYF. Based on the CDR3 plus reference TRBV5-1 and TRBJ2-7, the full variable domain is KAGVTQTPRYLIKTRGQQVTLSCSPISGHRSVSWYQQTPGQGLQFLFEYFSETQRNKGNFPGRFSGRQFSNSRSEMNVSTLELGDSALYLCASSHGGEPIEQYFGPGTRLTVT.

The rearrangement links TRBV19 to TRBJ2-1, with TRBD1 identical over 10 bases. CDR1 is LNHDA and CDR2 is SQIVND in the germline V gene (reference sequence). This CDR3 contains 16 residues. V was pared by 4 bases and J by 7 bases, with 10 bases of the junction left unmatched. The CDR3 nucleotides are TGTGCCAGTAGTAAAGGGACAGGGGTAGCGAGGAATGAGCAGTTCTTC. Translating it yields CASSKGTGVARNEQFF.

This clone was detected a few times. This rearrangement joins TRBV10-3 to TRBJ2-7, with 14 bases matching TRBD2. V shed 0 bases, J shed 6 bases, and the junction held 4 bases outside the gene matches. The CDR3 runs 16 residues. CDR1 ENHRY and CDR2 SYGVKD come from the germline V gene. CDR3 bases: TGTGCCATCAGTGAGTCGATGGGACTAGCGGGGGTCGAGCAGTACTTC. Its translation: CAISESMGLAGVEQYF.